This TCR beta chain was sequenced in a study of shared clonotypes between healthy human individuals (dated by TCRdb to the early 2020s). In terms of the full investigation: A few men and two women, aged 18 to 49 years, made up the cohort. Per donor, three plates each were used for CD4 naive and CD4 memory, two for CD8 naive, and one for CD8 memory. To estimate repertoire size and how much clonotypes are shared between individuals, the study performed deep sequencing of blood TCR repertoires from about five healthy adults. To increase sequencing depth and limit assay-specific biases, different laboratories used diverse techniques to prepare libraries and sequence TCR repertoires. Leukapheresis yielded between about 0.85 and 10 billion PBMCs per donor.

The donors were healthy, HIV-negative adults with no recently reported acute infections or vaccinations. Every donor was a Caucasian adult residing in Nashville, Tennessee, USA. CD4+ T cells were enriched by magnetic negative selection; naive cells were then positively selected on CD45RA, and the negative fraction formed the memory subset. After blood collection by leukapheresis, PBMCs were isolated using Ficoll-Histopaque density gradient centrifugation and then cryopreserved in the vapor phase of liquid nitrogen. Analytical flow cytometry was used to check the purity and quantity of every magnetically sorted T cell population. Genomic DNA was isolated from each sorted fraction and quantified by UV absorbance on a Nanodrop 2000c. Relative to germline, V is 7 bases shorter and J is 0 bases shorter, with 13 bases between their ends. The CDR3 runs 15 residues from the cysteine to the phenylalanine. Here the CDR3 DNA is all that survives: 45 bases in frame from base 1. CDR1 and CDR2 (MNHEY, SVGAGI) derive from the germline V gene.

TCR CDR3 regions were amplified from genomic DNA by multiplex PCR using the deep immunoSEQ assay. For each cell subset, the extracted genomic DNA was distributed evenly across all wells of several immunoSEQ 96-well plates, and each plate served as one replicate. Each replicate PCR for sorted subsets received about 210 ng genomic DNA, equal to about 29,000 T cell genomes. Purified libraries were quantified with a Qubit 3.0 fluorometer, sized on a Bioanalyzer 2100, and re-quantified with the KAPA Library Quantification kit. Each immunoSEQ 96-well plate was sequenced on its own single-read 150-cycle Illumina NextSeq 550 flow cell. The authors' pipeline ran thus. Because the immunoSEQ output held only junctional sequences and lacked quality scores, the filtering could not match the filtering applied to full-length reads. To assign V/J genes and CDR3, sequences were annotated using PyIR, a Python wrapper for IgBLAST v1.9, with IMGT germline references. Reads with weak V/J assignments (E-value above 1e-6), missing CDR3, stop codons, out-of-frame junctions, or ambiguous translated residues were removed. A V3J clonotype was defined by an identical inferred V gene, J gene, and CDR3 amino acid sequence. Percentage overlap between repertoires was computed as shared unique clonotypes divided by the size of the smaller repertoire. Three approaches were used to assess repertoire richness: RTK rarefaction, the Chao1 estimator, and Recon v2.1 estimates of unobserved clonotypes. Generation probabilities were computed with OLGA for all TCRbeta clonotypes obtained by the gDNA method from a handful of donors. The clones in this table, taken by TCRdb from immuneACCESS, are in-frame only. Not every clone is retained; where verified, under half of the shortfall comes from an unresolved V gene, and the cause of the rest is unknown. Clone size and the V and J calls come from that table; the DNA yielded D and trimming. This sample gives around 200,000 clones in total; 65% to 80% of them show up just once. The top ten hold less than 11% of the sample.

What the authors observed across the whole study: Sampling was restricted to blood, and TCR repertoires in tissue are likely to differ from TCR repertoires in blood. Estimated clonotype richness was generally larger for naive than for memory subsets. About 5% of naive CD4, 3.5% of naive CD8, approximately 2.2% of memory CD4, and around 0.42% of memory CD8 clonotypes were shared across a few donors. Clonotypes shared by all four sorted-subset donors showed higher generation probabilities than non-shared clonotypes. Even with the large sequencing depth, rarefaction of the sorted-subset datasets indicated that sequencing was incomplete. Based on pairwise subsampling, the degree of clonotype sharing among donors was expected to be affected by sequencing depth. Because the study included only a small number of donors, the genetic and exposure-history diversity represented was limited.

Points on this clone: Its binding antigen is unknown. Base qualities are not at hand, and no much larger clone is one base apart.

This chain joins TRBV6-5 to TRBJ1-3; the D region possibly corresponds to TRBD1 (6 bases align). Material for sequencing was memory CD4+ T cells sorted from blood. Reading the label with the study, this specimen's cell subset or site is: CD45RA-negative fraction. This TCR derives from a man aged 25-45 years in good health. The DNA sequence reads TGTGCCAGCATCCCCACAGGGTCCTCTGGAAACACCATATATTTT. The resulting protein is CASIPTGSSGNTIYF.